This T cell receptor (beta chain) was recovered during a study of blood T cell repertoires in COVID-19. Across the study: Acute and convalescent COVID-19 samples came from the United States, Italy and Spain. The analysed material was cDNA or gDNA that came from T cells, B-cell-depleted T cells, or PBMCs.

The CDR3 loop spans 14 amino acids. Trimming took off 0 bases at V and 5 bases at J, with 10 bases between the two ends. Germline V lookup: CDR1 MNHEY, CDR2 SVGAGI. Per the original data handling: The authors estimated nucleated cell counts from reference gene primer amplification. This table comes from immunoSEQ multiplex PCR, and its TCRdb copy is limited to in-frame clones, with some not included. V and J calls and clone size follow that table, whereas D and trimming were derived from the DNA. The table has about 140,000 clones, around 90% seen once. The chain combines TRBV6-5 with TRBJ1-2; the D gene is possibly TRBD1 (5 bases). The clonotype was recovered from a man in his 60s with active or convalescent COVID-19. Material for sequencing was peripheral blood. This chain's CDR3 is CASSYSIKGYGYTF. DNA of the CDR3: TGTGCCAGCAGTTACTCGATCAAGGGGTATGGCTACACCTTC.